One sample yielded the 26 T cell receptor beta chains listed below, sequenced in a study of cytomegalovirus exposure and HLA in healthy donors. The PCR used 60 Vbeta and 13 Jbeta primers. The assay was immunoSEQ multiplex PCR, and TCRdb's table has in-frame clones only and misses some. The sample includes approximately 100,000 clones, 84% of them seen just once. Sequencing was done on a sample of PBMCs. These receptors all stem from a woman aged 18-29 years in good health and CMV-seronegative.

This chain links TRBV2 with TRBJ2-1, with 8 nucleotides matching TRBD2. The CDR3 covers 14 residues. J gave up 4 bases and V 6 bases, and 5 bases lay outside the gene matches. The V gene's germline CDR1 is SNHLY and CDR2 FYNNEI. DNA of the CDR3: TGTGCCAGCAGCGGGACTAGGGTTTACAATGAGCAGTTCTTC. Protein sequence: CASSGTRVYNEQFF.

This chain connects TRBV4-2 to TRBJ2-1; D remains unclear. V was trimmed by 2 bases and J by 6 bases, leaving 14 bases between them. The CDR3 length is 15 residues. Germline assignment: CDR1 LGHNA and CDR2 YNFKEQ. The CDR3 loop is CASSQTSEPTNEQFF. The DNA of the CDR3 is TGTGCCAGCAGCCAAACGTCGGAGCCAACCAATGAGCAGTTCTTC.

The chain uses TRBV6-4 and TRBJ2-3; 14 nucleotides line up with TRBD2. The junction had 7 bases not matched to a gene; V was cut back by 4 bases and J by 4 bases. CDR3 length: 17 amino acids. Germline CDR1 MRHNA, CDR2 SNTAGT. CDR3 amino acids: CASSVGTSGSGADTQYF. The CDR3 nucleotides are TGTGCCAGCAGTGTCGGGACTAGCGGGAGTGGAGCAGATACGCAGTATTTT.

The genes are TRBV28 and TRBJ1-2, with D uncertain. The CDR3 runs to 14 residues. Trimming removed 5 bases from V and 2 bases from J, with 12 bases in between. Germline CDR1 and CDR2: MDHEN and SYDVKM. The CDR3 DNA reads TGTGCCAGCAGTACTCTGTCCTACAACTATGGCTACACCTTC. It translates to CASSTLSYNYGYTF.

The chain links TRBV7-2 to TRBJ1-1; D is perhaps TRBD1 (5 bases). Trimming took off 5 bases at V and 1 base at J, with 17 bases between the two ends. This CDR3 spans 16 amino acids. From germline, CDR1 is SGHTA and CDR2 FQGNSA. The CDR3 sequence: CASSPKATGGNTEAFF. DNA for the CDR3: TGTGCCAGCAGCCCGAAAGCCACGGGGGGGAACACTGAAGCTTTCTTT. The full variable domain, completed using reference TRBV7-2 and TRBJ1-1, is GAGVSQSPSNKVTEKGKDVELRCDPISGHTALYWYRQSLGQGLEFLIYFQGNSAPDKSGLPSDRFSAERTGGSVSTLTIQRTQQEDSAVYLCASSPKATGGNTEAFFGQGTRLTVV.

The chain employs TRBV19 and TRBJ2-3; D might be TRBD2 (5 bases). The germline CDR1 and CDR2 sequences are LNHDA and SQIVND (reference sequence). The CDR3 spans 14 residues. The germline V and J ends were trimmed by 3 bases and 3 bases, with 10 bases remaining between them. The CDR3 reads CASSMLRGTDTQYF. DNA for the CDR3: TGTGCCAGTAGTATGTTACGGGGTACAGATACGCAGTATTTT. Full variable domain (remainder filled in from reference TRBV19 and TRBJ2-3): DGGITQSPKYLFRKEGQNVTLSCEQNLNHDAMYWYRQDPGQGLRLIYYSQIVNDFQKGDIAEGYSVSREKKESFPLTVTSAQKNPTAFYLCASSMLRGTDTQYFGPGTRLTVL.

V usage is TRBV11-3 and J usage is TRBJ2-1; 8 bases are a match to TRBD2. This CDR3 comprises 16 residues. Trimming cost V 5 bases and J 4 bases; bases outside gene matches: 10. Per the germline V gene, CDR1 is SGHNT and CDR2 is YENEEA. DNA of the CDR3: TGTGCCAGCAGCACCACACGGGAGGGTGGGTACAATGAGCAGTTCTTC. The encoded protein is CASSTTREGGYNEQFF.

This clone occurred a few times. The V gene is TRBV6-5, the J gene TRBJ1-4, with 9 positions matching TRBD1. Germline V gene lookup returns CDR1 MNHEY and CDR2 SVGAGI. V gave up 2 bases and J gave up 6 bases; unmatched junction bases: 4. This CDR3 region has 15 residues. The CDR3 spells CASSYVTGGDEKLFF. In nucleotides, the CDR3 is TGTGCCAGCAGTTACGTGACAGGGGGGGATGAAAAACTGTTTTTT.

V gene TRBV28 combines with J gene TRBJ2-5, with a possible D match to TRBD2 (5 bases). This CDR3 is 14 amino acids long. Looked up from germline, CDR1 is MDHEN and CDR2 is SYDVKM. V lost 4 bases, J lost 5 bases, and 14 bases lay in between. The CDR3 sequence is CASSSHRTVETQYF. The CDR3 region has the DNA TGTGCCAGCAGTTCTCATAGGACTGTGGAGACCCAGTACTTC.

This clone was counted a few times. The CDR3, as DNA: TGTGCCAGCAGCTTATCAGCGAATACCAATGAAAAACTGTTTTTT. Its translation: CASSLSANTNEKLFF. V gene TRBV7-6 combines with J gene TRBJ1-4; no clear D gene. This CDR3 has 15 amino acids. CDR1 is SGHVS, CDR2 FNYEAQ, per germline. Trimming took off 2 bases at V and 5 bases at J, with 12 bases between the two ends.

The chain uses TRBV27 and TRBJ1-1; perhaps TRBD1 as D (5 bases). This CDR3 comprises 14 residues. Looked up from germline, CDR1 is MNHEY and CDR2 is SMNVEV (reference sequence). The V gene lost 5 bases and the J gene lost 1 base, with 11 bases spanning the gap. CDR3 loop: CASSPQTANTEAFF. The CDR3 DNA reads as TGTGCCAGCAGTCCCCAGACAGCGAACACTGAAGCTTTCTTT.

The chain links TRBV7-9 to TRBJ1-2; 9 bases line up with TRBD1. The trim removed 6 bases at V and 8 bases at J, leaving 10 bases unmatched. The CDR3 contains 14 residues. The V gene's germline CDR1 is SEHNR and CDR2 FQNEAQ (reference sequence). CDR3 bases: TGTGCCAGCAGTGACCCGGGACAGGGAGAGGGCTACACCTTC. Translation: CASSDPGQGEGYTF.

This clone was found once. The chain links TRBV7-9 to TRBJ2-5; D is unresolved. With the DNA end fitting TRBJ2-7 better, the J assignment may be wrong. This CDR3 spans 12 amino acids. Germline CDR1 reads SEHNR; CDR2 reads FQNEAQ (reference sequence). The CDR3 region has the DNA TGTGCCAGCAGCTTCGACTCCTACGAGCAGTACTTC. Protein: CASSFDSYEQYF.

This clone appeared a few times. This chain uses TRBV6-6 with TRBJ2-5; TRBD2 might be the D (6 bases). Trimming shortened V by 0 bases and J by 1 base, and 9 bases separated the two germline ends. Germline V gene data show CDR1 as MNHNY and CDR2 as SVGAGI (reference sequence). The CDR3 consists of 15 residues. This CDR3 reads CASSYSAGTQETQYF. The CDR3, as DNA: TGTGCCAGCAGTTACTCGGCGGGGACCCAAGAGACCCAGTACTTC.

This chain links TRBV19 with TRBJ2-7; 8 bases match TRBD1. Germline-derived CDR1 and CDR2 are LNHDA and SQIVND (reference sequence). V lost 4 bases to trimming and J lost 0 bases; unmatched junction nucleotides: 5. The CDR3 sequence is 15 residues long. The CDR3, as DNA: TGTGCCAGTAGTAAAACCGGGACAGGCTCCTACGAGCAGTACTTC. Encoded protein: CASSKTGTGSYEQYF.

The chain couples TRBV11-2 to TRBJ1-2; 7 positions agree with TRBD1. Germline values: CDR1 SGHAT, CDR2 FQNNGV. This CDR3 is 16 amino acids long. The V segment lost 5 bases and the J segment 4 bases; nucleotides outside the gene matches: 13. CDR3 coding DNA: TGTGCCAGCAGCCCAGGACCGGGACAGTGGTTCTATGGCTACACCTTC. As protein: CASSPGPGQWFYGYTF.

The genes are TRBV23-1 and TRBJ2-7, with 8 bases aligning to TRBD1. TRBV23-1 is designated an ORF whose function remains uncertain. The CDR3 spans 16 residues. V was pared by 8 bases and J by 8 bases, with 20 bases of the junction left unmatched. The CDR3 coding sequence is TGCGCCAGCCGCCGGGACAGGAGGACAAAACGAATTAAGCAGTACTTC. Protein product: CASRRDRRTKRIKQYF.

V is TRBV7-2 and J is TRBJ1-5; D is ambiguous. The V gene's germline CDR1 is SGHTA and CDR2 FQGNSA. V was clipped by 6 bases and J by 0 bases, with 18 bases between them. The CDR3 spans 17 residues. CDR3 nucleotides: TGTGCCAGCAGTTCACCCCAGGAAACTTATAGCAATCAGCCCCAGCATTTT. Amino acid sequence: CASSSPQETYSNQPQHF.

The J gene is TRBJ2-3, the V gene TRBV30, with D possibly TRBD1 on 6 matching bases. The CDR3 is made up of 15 amino acids. Trimming took off 2 bases at V and 0 bases at J, with 12 bases between the two ends. Germline assignment: CDR1 GTSNPN and CDR2 SVGIG (reference sequence). CDR3 sequence: CAWSQDSRSTDTQYF. The CDR3 region has the DNA TGTGCCTGGAGTCAGGACAGTCGAAGCACAGATACGCAGTATTTT. Filled out from reference TRBV30 and TRBJ2-3, the complete variable domain reads SQTIHQWPATLVQPVGSPLSLECTVEGTSNPNLYWYRQAAGRGLQLLFYSVGIGQISSEVPQNLSASRPQDRQFILSSKKLLLSDSGFYLCAWSQDSRSTDTQYFGPGTRLTVL.

This clone has just one count. The genes are TRBV20-1 and TRBJ1-4, with D perhaps matching TRBD1 (5 bases). CDR1 is DFQATT and CDR2 is SNEGSKA in the germline V gene (reference sequence). Deletions cut 3 bases from V and 8 bases from J, with 7 bases between. There are 11 residues in the CDR3. This chain's CDR3 is CSASRVEKLFF. In DNA, the CDR3 is TGCAGTGCTAGCAGGGTCGAAAAACTGTTTTTT.

The chain combines TRBV6-6 with TRBJ2-5; possibly TRBD2 for D (5 bases). Near its end, the DNA agrees better with TRBJ2-7, so the J call may be wrong. This CDR3 contains 13 residues. Germline CDR1 MNHNY, CDR2 SVGAGI (reference sequence). The CDR3 DNA follows: TGTGCCAGCAGCTTACCGGGAAGAAGCGAGCAGTACTTC. Translation gives CASSLPGRSEQYF.

The chain couples TRBV2 to TRBJ2-1, with D perhaps matching TRBD2 (6 bases). From germline, CDR1 is SNHLY and CDR2 FYNNEI. Trimming removed 2 bases from V and 4 bases from J, with 15 bases in between. The CDR3 runs 16 residues. The CDR3 nucleotides are TGTGCCAGCAGTGAATGGCTAGCGAGTCAGTACAATGAGCAGTTCTTC. Protein product: CASSEWLASQYNEQFF.

V is TRBV30 and J is TRBJ2-2; D perhaps matches TRBD1 (6 bases). The CDR3 has 12 residues. The germline V gene has CDR1 GTSNPN and CDR2 SVGIG (reference sequence). Deletions cut 4 bases from V and 3 bases from J, with 6 bases between. The CDR3 loop reads CAWTGDTGELFF. The CDR3, as DNA: TGTGCCTGGACAGGGGACACCGGGGAGCTGTTTTTT.

The J gene is TRBJ1-2, the V gene TRBV30; a weak D match, TRBD1 (5 bases). V shed 2 bases and J shed 8 bases, with 21 bases lying between them. Per germline, CDR1 GTSNPN and CDR2 SVGIG (reference sequence). This CDR3 has 15 amino acids. The CDR3 reads CAWSRTSGTTRGYTF. The CDR3, as DNA: TGTGCCTGGAGTCGAACCTCCGGGACGACTAGAGGCTACACCTTC.

The rearrangement joins TRBV7-2 to TRBJ2-7, with 12 bases identical to TRBD2. The germline gives CDR1 SGHTA, CDR2 FQGNSA. With V trimmed by 2 bases and J by 3 bases, 8 bases remained unmatched. The CDR3 consists of 17 residues. Written as DNA, the CDR3 is TGTGCCAGCAGCTTATTGACTAGCGGGAGTCGGGTCTACGAGCAGTACTTC. Its protein product is CASSLLTSGSRVYEQYF.

This chain uses TRBV18 with TRBJ1-6; 7 bases line up with TRBD1. This CDR3 region has 14 residues. The germline CDR1 and CDR2 sequences are KGHSH and LQKENI. V was clipped by 1 base and J by 8 bases; unmatched bases: 2. The CDR3 nucleotides read TGTGCCAGCTCACCACAGGGGGCGGATTCACCCCTCCACTTT. It is translated as CASSPQGADSPLHF.